The entry below gives a single T cell receptor (beta chain) sequence along with its context. This specimen comes from a study of blood T cell repertoires in COVID-19. Study context: The United States, Italy and Spain provided the acute and convalescent COVID-19 samples. In each case, the material was cDNA or gDNA derived from T cells, B-cell-depleted T cells, or PBMCs.

The germline V and J ends were trimmed by 6 bases and 4 bases, with 7 bases remaining between them. The CDR3 consists of 11 residues. Per the original data handling: Nucleated cell number was recorded as an estimate derived from reference gene primer amplification. Method: immunoSEQ multiplex PCR; TCRdb's copy keeps in-frame clones and lacks some. V and J calls and clone size are as listed in that table; D and trimming were resolved from the DNA. The sample carries more than 200,000 clones, approximately 80% recorded once. V is TRBV12-3 or TRBV12-4 and J is TRBJ2-7; D is possibly TRBD1 (5 bases). The sequencing sample was made of peripheral blood. The sequence derives from a man in his 60s with acute or convalescent COVID-19. The CDR3 nucleotides are TGTGCCAGCAGCCGACAGTACGAGCAGTACTTC. Its translation is CASSRQYEQYF.